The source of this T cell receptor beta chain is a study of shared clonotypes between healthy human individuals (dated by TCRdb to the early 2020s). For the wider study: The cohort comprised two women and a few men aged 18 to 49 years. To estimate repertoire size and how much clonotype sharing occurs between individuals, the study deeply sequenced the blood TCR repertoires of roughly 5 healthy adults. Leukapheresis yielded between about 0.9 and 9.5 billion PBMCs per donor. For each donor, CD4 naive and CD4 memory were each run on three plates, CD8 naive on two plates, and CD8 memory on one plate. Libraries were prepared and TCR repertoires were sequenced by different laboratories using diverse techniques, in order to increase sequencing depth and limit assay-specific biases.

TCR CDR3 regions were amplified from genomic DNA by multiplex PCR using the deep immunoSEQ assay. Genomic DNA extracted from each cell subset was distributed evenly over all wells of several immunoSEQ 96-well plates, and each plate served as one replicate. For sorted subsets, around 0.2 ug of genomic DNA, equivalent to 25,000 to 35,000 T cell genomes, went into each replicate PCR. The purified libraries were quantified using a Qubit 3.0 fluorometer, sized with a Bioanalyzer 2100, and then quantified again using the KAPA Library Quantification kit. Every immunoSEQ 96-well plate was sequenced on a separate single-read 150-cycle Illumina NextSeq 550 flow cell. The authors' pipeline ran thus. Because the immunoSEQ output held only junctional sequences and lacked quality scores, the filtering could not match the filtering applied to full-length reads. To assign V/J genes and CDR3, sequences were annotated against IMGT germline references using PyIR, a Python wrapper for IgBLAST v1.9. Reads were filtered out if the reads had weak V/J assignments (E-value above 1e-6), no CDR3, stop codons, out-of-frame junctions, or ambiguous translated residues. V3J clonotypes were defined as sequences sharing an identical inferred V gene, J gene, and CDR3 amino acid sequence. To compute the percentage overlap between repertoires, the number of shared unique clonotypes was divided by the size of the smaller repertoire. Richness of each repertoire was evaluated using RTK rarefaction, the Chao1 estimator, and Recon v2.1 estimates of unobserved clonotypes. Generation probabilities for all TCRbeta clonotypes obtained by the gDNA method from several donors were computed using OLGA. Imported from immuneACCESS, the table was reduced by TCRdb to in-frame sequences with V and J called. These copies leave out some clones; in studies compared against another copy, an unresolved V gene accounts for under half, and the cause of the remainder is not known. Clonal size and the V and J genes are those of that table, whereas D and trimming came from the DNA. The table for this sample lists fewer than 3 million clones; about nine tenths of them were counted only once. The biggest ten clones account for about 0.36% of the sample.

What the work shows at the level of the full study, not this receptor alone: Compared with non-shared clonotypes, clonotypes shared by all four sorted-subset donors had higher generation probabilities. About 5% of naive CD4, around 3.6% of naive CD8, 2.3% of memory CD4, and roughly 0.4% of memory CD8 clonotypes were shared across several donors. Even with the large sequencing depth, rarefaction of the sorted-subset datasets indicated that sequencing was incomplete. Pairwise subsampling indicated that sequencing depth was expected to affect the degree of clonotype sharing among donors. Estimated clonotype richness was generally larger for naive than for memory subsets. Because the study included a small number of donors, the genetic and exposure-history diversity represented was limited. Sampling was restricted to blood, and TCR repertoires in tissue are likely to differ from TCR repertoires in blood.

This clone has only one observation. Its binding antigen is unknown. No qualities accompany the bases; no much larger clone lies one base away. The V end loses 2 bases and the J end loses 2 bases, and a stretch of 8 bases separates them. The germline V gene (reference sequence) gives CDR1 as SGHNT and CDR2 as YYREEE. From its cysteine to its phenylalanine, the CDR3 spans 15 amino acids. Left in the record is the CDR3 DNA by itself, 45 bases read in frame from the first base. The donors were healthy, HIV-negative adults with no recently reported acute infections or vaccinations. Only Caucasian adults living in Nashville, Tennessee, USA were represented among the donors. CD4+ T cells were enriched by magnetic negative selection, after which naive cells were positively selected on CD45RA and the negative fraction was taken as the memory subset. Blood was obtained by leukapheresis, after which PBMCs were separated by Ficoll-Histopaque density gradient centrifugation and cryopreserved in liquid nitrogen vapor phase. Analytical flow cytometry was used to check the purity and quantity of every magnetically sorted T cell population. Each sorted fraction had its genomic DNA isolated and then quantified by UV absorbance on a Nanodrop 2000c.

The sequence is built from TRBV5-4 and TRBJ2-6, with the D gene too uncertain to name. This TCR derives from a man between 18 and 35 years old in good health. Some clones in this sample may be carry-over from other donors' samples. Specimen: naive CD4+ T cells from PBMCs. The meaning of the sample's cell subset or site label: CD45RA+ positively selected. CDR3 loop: CASSLRVAGANVLTF. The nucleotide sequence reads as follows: TGTGCCAGCAGCTTACGGGTTGCTGGGGCCAACGTCCTGACTTTC.